These 28 T cell receptor beta chains were sequenced from one sample in a study of radiotherapy plus CTLA-4 blockade in lung cancer. The data were produced by immunoSEQ multiplex PCR, yet TCRdb's version contains in-frame clones alone and is incomplete. The repertoire includes about 98,000 clones, about 86% of them detected once, and 4% to 6% sits in the top ten. Sequences were derived from peripheral blood, sampled from a patient treated with radiotherapy plus ipilimumab. These TCRs come from a human donor with non-small cell lung cancer that progressed on radiotherapy plus ipilimumab.

The CDR3 bases are TGTGCCAGCTCAGGACTAGCGGGAAGCACAGATACGCAGTATTTT. It translates to CASSGLAGSTDTQYF. The genes are TRBV18 and TRBJ2-3; TRBD2 agrees at 12 bases. Germline CDR1 is KGHSH and CDR2 is LQKENI. The ends lost 5 bases at V and 0 bases at J; junction bases unmatched: 0. This CDR3 region has 15 residues.

The chain links TRBV7-6 to TRBJ1-1, with D perhaps TRBD1 (5 bases). This CDR3 contains 14 residues. Per germline, CDR1 SGHVS and CDR2 FNYEAQ. With 1 base removed from V and 6 bases from J, the gap between germline ends came to 12 bases. CDR3 DNA sequence: TGTGCCAGCAGCTTAGAGGCAGGGTCATCTGAAGCTTTCTTT. It is translated as CASSLEAGSSEAFF.

The V and J genes are TRBV5-4 and TRBJ1-2; no clear D gene. The CDR3 runs 15 residues. Trimming stripped 0 bases from V and 2 bases from J, with 11 bases between. The germline CDR1 and CDR2 sequences are SGHNT and YYREEE (reference sequence). The CDR3 spells CASSLAKGGNYGYTF. As DNA, the CDR3 is TGTGCCAGCAGCTTGGCCAAGGGAGGGAACTATGGCTACACCTTC.

The V and J genes are TRBV2 and TRBJ2-2; D remains ambiguous. Trimming pared 3 bases from V and 13 bases from J, leaving 9 bases between. Germline CDR1 is SNHLY and CDR2 is FYNNEI. The CDR3 runs 11 residues. CDR3 nucleotide sequence: TGTGCCAGCAGTGATTCCCCCCGGCTGTTTTTT. It codes for CASSDSPRLFF. The full variable domain, rest sourced from reference TRBV2 and TRBJ2-2, is EPEVTQTPSHQVTQMGQEVILRCVPISNHLYFYWYRQILGQKVEFLVSFYNNEISEKSEIFDDQFSVERPDGSNFTLKIRSTKLEDSAMYFCASSDSPRLFFGEGSRLTVL.

The V gene is TRBV7-3, the J gene TRBJ2-1; D ambiguous. The CDR3 has 11 residues. Germline V lookup: CDR1 SGHTA, CDR2 FQGTGA. Deletions cut 4 bases from V and 8 bases from J, with 6 bases between. The CDR3 reads CASSSSHEQFF. CDR3 nucleotide sequence: TGTGCCAGCAGCTCGTCCCATGAGCAGTTCTTC.

This clone has just one count. The gene calls are TRBV9 and TRBJ2-5; tentative D call: TRBD1 (5 bases). V lost 0 bases and J lost 2, with 8 bases in between. In germline, CDR1 is SGDLS, CDR2 YYNGEE. CDR3 size: 14 residues. The DNA for the CDR3 is TGTGCCAGCAGCGTAGGGGCAGGGCAAGAGACCCAGTACTTC. It encodes CASSVGAGQETQYF.

This chain links TRBV2 with TRBJ2-3; D unresolved. V dropped 4 bases and J dropped 1 base, with 12 bases sitting between them. This CDR3 region has 15 residues. The germline gives CDR1 SNHLY, CDR2 FYNNEI. CDR3 DNA sequence: TGTGCCAGCAGTGTAACCAGTCAGGGCACAGATACGCAGTATTTT. Amino acids: CASSVTSQGTDTQYF.

The CDR3 sequence is CASSLRTGDEKLFF. CDR3 coding DNA: TGTGCCAGCAGCCTAAGGACAGGGGATGAAAAACTGTTTTTT. V usage is TRBV14 and J usage is TRBJ1-4; TRBD1 agrees at 9 bases. CDR3 size: 14 residues. The V and J ends lost 4 bases and 6 bases, in that order; junction bases with no gene match: 3. Germline loops: CDR1 SGHDN, CDR2 FVKESK.

The V and J genes are TRBV5-4 and TRBJ2-1; 9 nucleotides line up with TRBD1. The CDR3 sequence is 15 residues long. Losses at the gene ends were 6 bases for V and 0 bases for J; bases not matched to a gene: 4. The germline V gene has CDR1 SGHNT and CDR2 YYREEE (reference sequence). The CDR3 protein is CASTPGQGSYNEQFF. CDR3 in DNA: TGTGCCAGCACCCCGGGACAGGGCTCCTACAATGAGCAGTTCTTC.

This chain joins TRBV7-9 and TRBJ1-5; D not resolved. This CDR3 region has 13 residues. Between the trimmed V and J ends, which lost 1 base and 5 bases, there was a span of 6 bases. CDR1 and CDR2 (germline): SEHNR, FQNEAQ (reference sequence). CDR3 DNA: TGTGCCAGCAGCTTAGGGGAATATCAGCCCCAGCATTTT. Translating it yields CASSLGEYQPQHF.

This chain joins TRBV5-1 and TRBJ2-1; unclear D gene. The CDR3 length is 15 residues. The V end was cut by 0 bases, the J end by 7 bases, with 14 bases between. Germline CDR1 and CDR2: SGHRS and YFSETQ. CDR3 residues: CASSLGSGGVNEQFF. The CDR3 region has the DNA TGCGCCAGCAGCTTGGGATCAGGTGGAGTGAATGAGCAGTTCTTC.

The J gene is TRBJ1-3, the V gene TRBV19; the D is unclear. CDR1 and CDR2 from the germline V gene are LNHDA and SQIVND (reference sequence). The CDR3 runs to 17 residues. V shed 0 bases and J shed 0 bases, with 12 bases lying between them. CDR3 DNA: TGTGCCAGTAGTATAGATACTTTCGGCACCTCTGGAAACACCATATATTTT. It encodes CASSIDTFGTSGNTIYF. The whole variable domain, remainder taken from reference TRBV19 and TRBJ1-3, is DGGITQSPKYLFRKEGQNVTLSCEQNLNHDAMYWYRQDPGQGLRLIYYSQIVNDFQKGDIAEGYSVSREKKESFPLTVTSAQKNPTAFYLCASSIDTFGTSGNTIYFGEGSWLTVV.

V is TRBV2 and J is TRBJ2-7; D might be TRBD2 (6 bases). The ends were cut back, 4 bases at V and 1 base at J, with 8 bases in the middle. CDR1 and CDR2 (germline): SNHLY, FYNNEI. CDR3 size: 13 residues. The CDR3 region has the DNA TGTGCCAGCAGTGTGGGGAGGTCCTACGAGCAGTACTTC. This codes for CASSVGRSYEQYF.

The chain uses TRBV4-1 and TRBJ2-1, with D uncertain. V lost 4 bases, J lost 10 bases, and 14 bases lay in between. There are 13 residues in the CDR3. The germline gives CDR1 MGHRA, CDR2 YSYEKL. Here the CDR3 reads CASSRILLGEQFF. CDR3 sequence (DNA): TGCGCCAGCAGCCGAATCCTGCTGGGAGAGCAGTTCTTC.

This rearrangement joins TRBV5-5 to TRBJ2-3, with TRBD1 matching 9 bases. The V and J ends lost 4 bases and 2 bases, in that order; junction bases with no gene match: 14. The CDR3 covers 18 residues. Germline V CDR1 and CDR2: SGHKS, YYEKEE (reference sequence). The chain's CDR3 is CASSRLLRDRVITDTQYF. The CDR3 DNA reads as TGTGCCAGCAGCCGACTACTCCGGGACAGGGTAATCACAGATACGCAGTATTTT.

The chain recombines TRBV10-3 with TRBJ1-3, with D possibly TRBD1 on 6 matching bases. Germline CDR1 is ENHRY and CDR2 is SYGVKD. This CDR3 is 13 amino acids long. Trimming pared 6 bases from V and 4 bases from J, leaving 10 bases between. The CDR3 region is CAIRQGAGNTIYF. The CDR3 coding sequence is TGTGCCATCAGACAGGGAGCGGGAAACACCATATATTTT.

The table lists this clone with a count of one. The chain joins TRBV6-6 to TRBJ2-2; 9 bases are shared with TRBD2. V lost 6 bases and J lost 2; bases outside the gene matches: 7. The length of the CDR3 is 16 residues. The germline CDR1 and CDR2 sequences are MNHNY and SVGAGI (reference sequence). Written as DNA, the CDR3 is TGTGCCAGCAGACCACTAGCGGGTTTTAACACCGGGGAGCTGTTTTTT. This sequence encodes CASRPLAGFNTGELFF.

This chain connects TRBV25-1 to TRBJ1-3; D uncertain. CDR1 is MGHDK, CDR2 SYGVNS, per germline. The CDR3 contains 15 residues. V shed 6 bases and J shed 2 bases, with 14 bases lying between them. The CDR3: CASRSEGKTGNTIYF. For the CDR3, the DNA is TGTGCCAGCAGGTCGGAAGGGAAGACTGGAAACACCATATATTTT.

In this sample, this clone turned up once. The rearrangement links TRBV6-1 to TRBJ2-7; D may correspond to TRBD1 or TRBD2 (5 bases each). The V and J ends lost 1 base and 5 bases respectively, with 12 bases between them. CDR3 length equals 14 residues. Germline loops: CDR1 MNHNS, CDR2 SASEGT. CDR3 coding DNA: TGTGCCAGCAGTGAAGGGTCCTCGGGGCACGAGCAGTACTTC. It translates to CASSEGSSGHEQYF.

The V call is TRBV18, the J call TRBJ2-5; D not certain. V was pared by 2 bases and J by 1 base, with 11 bases between. This CDR3 is 15 amino acids long. Germline CDR1 and CDR2: KGHSH and LQKENI. CDR3 coding DNA: TGTGCCAGCTCACCAAAGGGTGTCAGCCAAGAGACCCAGTACTTC. Protein sequence: CASSPKGVSQETQYF.

The chain is built from TRBV4-2 and TRBJ2-2, with D possibly being TRBD2 (6 bases). The CDR3 is 15 amino acids. V was pared by 0 bases and J by 6 bases, with 11 bases between. CDR1 LGHNA and CDR2 YNFKEQ come from the germline V gene. CDR3 sequence: CASSQDREVAGELFF. In DNA form, the CDR3 reads TGTGCCAGCAGCCAAGACAGGGAGGTGGCCGGGGAGCTGTTTTTT.

CDR3 sequence: CASSRGGRENTEAFF. The DNA for the CDR3 is TGCGCCAGCAGTCGGGGAGGGAGGGAGAACACTGAAGCTTTCTTT. The genes are TRBV5-1 and TRBJ1-1; D gene unclear. Per germline, CDR1 SGHRS and CDR2 YFSETQ. Trimming took 5 bases from V and 1 from J, leaving 15 bases between them. This CDR3 region has 15 residues.

The chain recombines TRBV27 with TRBJ2-7; TRBD1 matches at 11 bases. Germline assignment: CDR1 MNHEY and CDR2 SMNVEV (reference sequence). V was pared by 5 bases and J by 3 bases, with 6 bases of the junction left unmatched. This CDR3 has 15 amino acids. CDR3 protein: CASSHSGTGGYEQYF. The CDR3 coding sequence is TGTGCCAGCAGTCATTCCGGGACAGGGGGCTACGAGCAGTACTTC.

The J gene is TRBJ2-1, the V gene TRBV19; TRBD1 aligns across 7 bases. With V trimmed by 9 bases and J by 6 bases, 8 bases remained unmatched. CDR3 length: 13 amino acids. The germline V gene encodes CDR1 LNHDA and CDR2 SQIVND (reference sequence). CDR3 region: CASSRGQSNEQFF. CDR3 nucleotides: TGTGCCAGCTCTCGGGGACAGTCCAATGAGCAGTTCTTC.

The V gene is TRBV5-1, the J gene TRBJ2-1, with TRBD2 matching over 9 bases. CDR1 SGHRS and CDR2 YFSETQ come from the germline V gene. The length of the CDR3 is 15 residues. V dropped 6 bases and J dropped 1; count of bases not matched to a gene: 5. The CDR3 DNA reads as TGCGCCAGCATGGCTAGCGGGACGTCCTACAATGAGCAGTTCTTC. Translation: CASMASGTSYNEQFF.

The V call is TRBV5-6, the J call TRBJ1-2; D possibly corresponds to TRBD1 (5 bases). This CDR3 is 15 amino acids long. Germline CDR1 reads SGHDT; CDR2 reads YYEEEE. V was trimmed by 3 bases and J by 3 bases, leaving 15 bases between them. DNA for the CDR3: TGTGCCAGCAGCTCAACGGGGCAGGGTGACTATGGCTACACCTTC. It translates to CASSSTGQGDYGYTF.

V gene TRBV6-1 combines with J gene TRBJ2-7; D call uncertain. Germline CDR1 and CDR2: MNHNS and SASEGT. This CDR3 region has 11 residues. The V gene lost 2 bases and the J gene lost 8 bases, with 7 bases spanning the gap. In DNA, the CDR3 is TGTGCCAGCAGTGAATTTAGGAAGCAGTACTTC. This gives the protein CASSEFRKQYF.

This clone was counted only a few times. The V and J genes are TRBV6-5 and TRBJ1-2; the match to TRBD1 covers 8 bases. The ends lost 6 bases at V and 4 bases at J; junction bases unmatched: 4. CDR3 length: 13 residues. CDR1 MNHEY and CDR2 SVGAGI come from the germline V gene. The DNA for the CDR3 is TGTGCCAGCAGACCTGACAGGGGCTATGGCTACACCTTC. Amino acid sequence: CASRPDRGYGYTF.